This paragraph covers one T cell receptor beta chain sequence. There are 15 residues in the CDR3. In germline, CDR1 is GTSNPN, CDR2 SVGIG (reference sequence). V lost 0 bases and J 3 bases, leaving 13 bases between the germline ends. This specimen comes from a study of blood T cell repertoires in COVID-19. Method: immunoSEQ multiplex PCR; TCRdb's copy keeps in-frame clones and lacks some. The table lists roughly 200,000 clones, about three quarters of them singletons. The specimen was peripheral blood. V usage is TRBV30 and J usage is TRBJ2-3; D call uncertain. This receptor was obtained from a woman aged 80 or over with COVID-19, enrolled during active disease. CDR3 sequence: CAWSVAATGTDTQYF. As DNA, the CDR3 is TGTGCCTGGAGTGTAGCAGCGACCGGTACAGATACGCAGTATTTT.